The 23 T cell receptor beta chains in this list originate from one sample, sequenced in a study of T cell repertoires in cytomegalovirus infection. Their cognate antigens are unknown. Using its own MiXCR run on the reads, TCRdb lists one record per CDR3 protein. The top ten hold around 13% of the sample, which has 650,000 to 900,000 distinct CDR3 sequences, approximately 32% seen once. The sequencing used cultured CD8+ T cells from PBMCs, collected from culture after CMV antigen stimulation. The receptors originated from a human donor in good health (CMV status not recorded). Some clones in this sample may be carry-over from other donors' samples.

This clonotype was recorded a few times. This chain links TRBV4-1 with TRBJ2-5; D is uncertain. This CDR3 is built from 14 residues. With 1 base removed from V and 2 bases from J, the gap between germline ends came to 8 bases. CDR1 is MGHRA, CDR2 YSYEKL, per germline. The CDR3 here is CASSQVVGQETQYF. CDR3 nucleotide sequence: TGCGCCAGCAGCCAAGTAGTAGGGCAAGAGACCCAGTACTTC.

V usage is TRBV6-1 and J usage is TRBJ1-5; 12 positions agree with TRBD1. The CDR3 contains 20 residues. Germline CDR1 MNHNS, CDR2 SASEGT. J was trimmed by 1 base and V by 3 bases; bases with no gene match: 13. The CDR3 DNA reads TGTGCCAGCAGTGAGGGGACAGGGGGCGACGTGAGGGTAAGCAATCAGCCCCAGCATTTT. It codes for CASSEGTGGDVRVSNQPQHF.

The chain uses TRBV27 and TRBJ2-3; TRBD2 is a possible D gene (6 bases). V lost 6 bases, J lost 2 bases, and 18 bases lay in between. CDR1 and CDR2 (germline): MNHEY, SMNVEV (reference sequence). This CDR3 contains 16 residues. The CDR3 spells CASRPVPWGDTDTQYF. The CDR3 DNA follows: TGTGCCAGCAGACCGGTGCCCTGGGGGGACACAGATACGCAGTATTTT.

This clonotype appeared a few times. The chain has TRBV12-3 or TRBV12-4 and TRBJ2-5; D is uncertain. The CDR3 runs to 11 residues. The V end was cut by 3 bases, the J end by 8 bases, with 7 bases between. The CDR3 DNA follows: TGTGCCAGCAGTTTCTCGAATACCCAGTACTTC. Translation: CASSFSNTQYF.

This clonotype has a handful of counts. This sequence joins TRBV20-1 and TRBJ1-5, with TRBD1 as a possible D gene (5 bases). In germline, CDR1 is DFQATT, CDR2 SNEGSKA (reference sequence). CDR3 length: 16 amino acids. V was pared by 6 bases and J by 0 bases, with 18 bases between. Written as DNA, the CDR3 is TGCAGTGCCTCTCAGAGCGACAGTTATAGCAATCAGCCCCAGCATTTT. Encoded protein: CSASQSDSYSNQPQHF.

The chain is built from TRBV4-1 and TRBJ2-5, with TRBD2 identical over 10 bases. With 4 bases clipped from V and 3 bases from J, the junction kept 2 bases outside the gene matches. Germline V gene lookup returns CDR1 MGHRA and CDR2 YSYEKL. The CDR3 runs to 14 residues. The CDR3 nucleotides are TGCGCCAGCAGCCCCCTAGCGGGGGAAGAGACCCAGTACTTC. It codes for CASSPLAGEETQYF.

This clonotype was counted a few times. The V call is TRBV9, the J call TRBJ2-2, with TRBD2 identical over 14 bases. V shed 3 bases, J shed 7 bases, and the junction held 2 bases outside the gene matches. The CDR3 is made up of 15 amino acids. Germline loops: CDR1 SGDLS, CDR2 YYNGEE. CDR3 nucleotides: TGTGCCAGCAGCGCCGGACTAGCGGGGGGCGGGGAGCTGTTTTTT. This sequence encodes CASSAGLAGGGELFF. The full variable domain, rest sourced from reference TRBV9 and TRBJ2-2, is DSGVTQTPKHLITATGQRVTLRCSPRSGDLSVYWYQQSLDQGLQFLIQYYNGEERAKGNILERFSAQQFPDLHSELNLSSLELGDSALYFCASSAGLAGGGELFFGEGSRLTVL.

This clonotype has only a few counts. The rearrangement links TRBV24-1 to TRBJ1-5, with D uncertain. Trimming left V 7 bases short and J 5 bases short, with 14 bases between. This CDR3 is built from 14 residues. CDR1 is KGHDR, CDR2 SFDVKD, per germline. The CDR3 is CATSGMGYDQPQHF. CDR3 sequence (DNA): TGTGCCACCAGCGGCATGGGGTACGATCAGCCCCAGCATTTT.

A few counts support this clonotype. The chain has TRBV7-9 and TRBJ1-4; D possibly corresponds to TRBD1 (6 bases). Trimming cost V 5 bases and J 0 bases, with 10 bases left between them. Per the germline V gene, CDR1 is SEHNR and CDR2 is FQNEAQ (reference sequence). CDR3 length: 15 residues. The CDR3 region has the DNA TGTGCCAGCAGCGACTACAGGGCAACTAATGAAAAACTGTTTTTT. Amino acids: CASSDYRATNEKLFF. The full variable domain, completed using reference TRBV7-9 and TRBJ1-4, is DTGVSQNPRHKITKRGQNVTFRCDPISEHNRLYWYRQTLGQGPEFLTYFQNEAQLEKSRLLSDRFSAERPKGSFSTLEIQRTEQGDSAMYLCASSDYRATNEKLFFGSGTQLSVL.

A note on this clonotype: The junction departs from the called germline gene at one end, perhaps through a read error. CDR3 region: CASSHSPRRDAEAFF. The CDR3 DNA follows: TGTGCCAGCAGTCACTCCCCCAGAAGGGATGCTGAAGCTTTCTTT. V gene TRBV6-8 combines with J gene TRBJ1-1, with no clear D. There are 15 residues in the CDR3. CDR1 and CDR2 from the germline V gene are MNHGY and SAAAGT.

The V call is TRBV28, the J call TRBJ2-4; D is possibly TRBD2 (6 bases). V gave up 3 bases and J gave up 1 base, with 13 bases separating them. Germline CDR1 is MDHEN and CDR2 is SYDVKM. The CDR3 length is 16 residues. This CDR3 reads CASSFEGRGAKNIQYF. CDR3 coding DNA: TGTGCCAGCAGTTTCGAGGGCCGGGGGGCCAAAAACATTCAGTACTTC.

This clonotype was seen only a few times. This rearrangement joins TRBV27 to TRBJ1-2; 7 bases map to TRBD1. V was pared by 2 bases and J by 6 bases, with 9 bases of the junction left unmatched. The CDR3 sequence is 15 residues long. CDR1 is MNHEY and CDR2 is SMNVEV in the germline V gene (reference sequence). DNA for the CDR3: TGTGCCAGCAGTTTAGTATCAGGGGGGCGAAATGGCTACACCTTC. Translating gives CASSLVSGGRNGYTF.

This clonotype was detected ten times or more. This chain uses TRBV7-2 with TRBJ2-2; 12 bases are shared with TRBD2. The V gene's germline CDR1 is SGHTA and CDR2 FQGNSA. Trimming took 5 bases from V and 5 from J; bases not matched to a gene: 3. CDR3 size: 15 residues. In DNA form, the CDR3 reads TGTGCCAGCAGCAGAGGACTAGCGGGAACCGGGGAGCTGTTTTTT. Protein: CASSRGLAGTGELFF.

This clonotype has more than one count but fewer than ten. The CDR3 loop reads CASSSPGLERETQYF. The CDR3 DNA reads TGTGCCAGCAGCTCGCCGGGACTAGAGAGGGAGACCCAGTACTTC. The J gene is TRBJ2-5, the V gene TRBV7-4; 8 bases are a match to TRBD2. V lost 4 bases and J lost 5; bases outside the gene matches: 9. The germline gives CDR1 SGHVT, CDR2 SQSDAQ. This CDR3 is 15 amino acids long.

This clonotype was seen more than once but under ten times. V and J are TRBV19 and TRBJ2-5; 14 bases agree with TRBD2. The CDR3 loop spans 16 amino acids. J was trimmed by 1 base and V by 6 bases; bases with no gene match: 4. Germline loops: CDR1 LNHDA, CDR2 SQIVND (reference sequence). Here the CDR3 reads CASSTGTSGGQETQYF. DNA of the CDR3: TGTGCCAGTAGCACCGGGACTAGCGGGGGCCAAGAGACCCAGTACTTC.

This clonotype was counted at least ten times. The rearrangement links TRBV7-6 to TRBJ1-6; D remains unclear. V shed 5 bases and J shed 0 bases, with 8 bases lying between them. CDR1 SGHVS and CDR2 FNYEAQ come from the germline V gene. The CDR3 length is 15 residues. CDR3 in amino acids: CASSVQLSYNSPLHF. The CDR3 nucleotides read TGTGCCAGCAGCGTCCAGCTCTCCTATAATTCACCCCTCCACTTT.

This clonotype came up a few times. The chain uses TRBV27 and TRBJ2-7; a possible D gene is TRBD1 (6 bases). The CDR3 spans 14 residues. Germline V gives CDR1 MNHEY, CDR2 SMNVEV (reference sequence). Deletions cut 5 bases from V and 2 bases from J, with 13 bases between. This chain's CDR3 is CASSRQGLPYEQYV. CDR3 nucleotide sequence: TGTGCCAGCAGTCGCCAGGGGTTACCCTACGAGCAGTACGTC.

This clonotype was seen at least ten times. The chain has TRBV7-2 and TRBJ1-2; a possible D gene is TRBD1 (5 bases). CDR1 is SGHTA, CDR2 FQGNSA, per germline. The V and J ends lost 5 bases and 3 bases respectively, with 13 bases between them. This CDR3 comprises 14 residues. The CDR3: CASSAWGDDYGYTF. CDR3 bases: TGTGCCAGCAGCGCCTGGGGGGACGACTATGGCTACACCTTC. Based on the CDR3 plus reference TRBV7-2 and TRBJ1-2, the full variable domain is GAGVSQSPSNKVTEKGKDVELRCDPISGHTALYWYRQSLGQGLEFLIYFQGNSAPDKSGLPSDRFSAERTGGSVSTLTIQRTQQEDSAVYLCASSAWGDDYGYTFGSGTRLTVV.

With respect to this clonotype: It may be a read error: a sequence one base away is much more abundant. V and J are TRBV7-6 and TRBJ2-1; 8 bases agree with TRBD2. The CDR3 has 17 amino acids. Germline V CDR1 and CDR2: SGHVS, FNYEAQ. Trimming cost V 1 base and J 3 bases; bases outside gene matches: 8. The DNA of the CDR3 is TGTGCCAGCAGCTTAGATAAGGATGCGGGGGGCTACAATGAGCAGTTCTTC. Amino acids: CASSLDKDAGGYNEQFF.

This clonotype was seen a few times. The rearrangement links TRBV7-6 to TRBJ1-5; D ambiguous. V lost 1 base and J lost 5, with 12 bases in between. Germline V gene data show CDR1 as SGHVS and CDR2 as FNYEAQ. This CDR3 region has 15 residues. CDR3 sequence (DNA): TGTGCCAGCAGCTTAGACGGCAGGTTAGATCAGCCCCAGCATTTT. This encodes CASSLDGRLDQPQHF. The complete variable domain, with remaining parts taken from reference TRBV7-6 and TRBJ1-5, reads GAGVSQSPRYKVTKRGQDVALRCDPISGHVSLYWYRQALGQGPEFLTYFNYEAQQDKSGLPNDRFSAERPEGSISTLTIQRTEQRDSAMYRCASSLDGRLDQPQHFGDGTRLSIL.

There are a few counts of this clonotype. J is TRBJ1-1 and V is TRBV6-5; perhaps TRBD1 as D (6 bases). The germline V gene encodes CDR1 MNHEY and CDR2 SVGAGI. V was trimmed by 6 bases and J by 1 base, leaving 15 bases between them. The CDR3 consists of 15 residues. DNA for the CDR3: TGTGCCAGCAGGACTCGGGGGCTCAAGAACACTGAAGCTTTCTTT. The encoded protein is CASRTRGLKNTEAFF.

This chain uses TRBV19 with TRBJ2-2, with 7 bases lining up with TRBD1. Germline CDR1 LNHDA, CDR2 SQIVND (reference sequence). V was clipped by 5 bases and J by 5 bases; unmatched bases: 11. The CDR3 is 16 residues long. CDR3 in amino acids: CASSPPDRLGTGELFF. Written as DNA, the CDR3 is TGTGCCAGTAGTCCTCCGGACAGGCTGGGGACCGGGGAGCTGTTTTTT.

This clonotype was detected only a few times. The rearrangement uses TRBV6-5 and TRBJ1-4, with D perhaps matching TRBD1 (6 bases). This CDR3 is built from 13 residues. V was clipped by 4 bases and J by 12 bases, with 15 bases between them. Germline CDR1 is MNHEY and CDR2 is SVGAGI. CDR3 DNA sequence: TGTGCCAGCAGTTGGACAGATTCAAAAGAACTGTTTTTT. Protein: CASSWTDSKELFF.